The 3 T cell receptor beta chains presented below share a single source sample, sequenced in a study of blood T cell repertoires in COVID-19. Libraries were prepared by immunoSEQ multiplex PCR; TCRdb keeps only in-frame clonotypes and omits some of them. This sample has under 25,000 clones, with about 73% found just once. The sample comprised peripheral blood. These receptors were collected from a human donor in a cohort sampled during active or convalescent COVID-19.

Only a few counts were recorded for this clone. V is TRBV3-1 (or the pseudogene TRBV3-2) and J is TRBJ1-6; TRBD1 aligns across 8 bases. This CDR3 spans 12 amino acids. V lost 4 bases to trimming and J lost 12 bases; unmatched junction nucleotides: 2. Per germline, CDR1 LGHDT and CDR2 YNNKEL (reference sequence). The CDR3, as DNA: TGTGCCAGCAGCCCCGGACAGGGACCCCTCCACTTT. Translation: CASSPGQGPLHF.

By sample share, this clone is medium-sized. The sample holds other DNA sequences that translate to the same CDR3. The V call is TRBV27, the J call TRBJ2-2; D not certain. CDR1 is MNHEY and CDR2 is SMNVEV in the germline V gene (reference sequence). The length of the CDR3 is 13 residues. Trimming left V 6 bases short and J 0 bases short, with 5 bases between. CDR3 sequence: CASRAANTGELFF. The CDR3 nucleotides are TGTGCCAGCAGGGCAGCGAACACCGGGGAGCTGTTTTTT.

As concerns this clone: An end of the junction differs from the germline gene, which may be a read error. The V gene is TRBV7-7, the J gene TRBJ2-7; D call uncertain. From germline, CDR1 is SSHAT and CDR2 FNYEAQ (reference sequence). The CDR3 is 15 residues long. The CDR3 reads CASSLDISHTYEQYF. The CDR3 DNA reads TGTGCTAGCAGCTTAGACATCTCACATACCTACGAGCAGTACTTC.